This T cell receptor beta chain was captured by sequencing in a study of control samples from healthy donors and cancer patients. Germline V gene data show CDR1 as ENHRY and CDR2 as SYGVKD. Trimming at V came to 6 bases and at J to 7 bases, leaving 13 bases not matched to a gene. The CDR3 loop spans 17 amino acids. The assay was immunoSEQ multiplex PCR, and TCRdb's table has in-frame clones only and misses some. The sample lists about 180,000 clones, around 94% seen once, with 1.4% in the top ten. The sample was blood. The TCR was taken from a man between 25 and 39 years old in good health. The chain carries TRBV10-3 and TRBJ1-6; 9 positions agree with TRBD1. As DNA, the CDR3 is TGTGCCATCAGAGGGACCGGGACAGGGAACTTCAATTCACCCCTCCACTTT. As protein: CAIRGTGTGNFNSPLHF.